This TCR beta chain was sequenced for a study of STAT5B mutations in CD4+ large granular lymphocyte leukemia. Broader study findings: Patient CD4-sorted repertoires looked more clonal than healthy CD4+ repertoires, even without putative leukemic clones. About a quarter of private leukemic clonotypes occurred rarely in other patients' non-leukemic repertoires. Top patient clones used TRBV06 genes more often: 8/27 versus 2/35 in controls.

Healthy controls were blood donor buffy coats. The table came from immunoSEQ multiplex PCR; TCRdb's copy has only in-frame clones and leaves some out. The sample records about 40,000 clones, 70% to 85% being singletons. Concerning this clone itself: No antigen is known for it.

Unmatched junction bases numbered 0, after V lost 2 bases and J lost 4 bases. CDR1 is KGHSH and CDR2 is LQKENI in the germline V gene. The CDR3 sequence is 14 residues long. The chain carries TRBV18 and TRBJ2-5; 11 nucleotides align to TRBD1. The specimen sequenced was CD4+ T cells from blood buffy coats. The clonotype was recovered from a human donor in good health. CDR3 residues: CASSPGTGGETQYF. The DNA of the CDR3 is TGTGCCAGCTCACCAGGGACAGGGGGAGAGACCCAGTACTTC.